The text below deals with one TCR beta chain. This clonotype was found many times. This clone's antigen is unknown. No base quality values were provided; no much bigger clone lies one nucleotide off. From the cysteine up to the phenylalanine, the CDR3 has a length of 12 residues. Only CDR3 DNA remains: 36 bases, in frame from the first base. The V and J ends are trimmed by 2 bases and 13 bases, leaving 9 bases between them. The germline V gene sets CDR1 to MNHEY and CDR2 to SVGEGT. TCR beta CDR3 regions were amplified from RNA transcripts for repertoire sequencing. HTBI primers and the Qiagen OneStep RT-PCR kit were used in a first-round RT-PCR, which was followed by a second-round multiplex PCR, size selection and purification. Libraries were sequenced on an Illumina HiSeq2000 using paired-end 100 bp reads. From the authors' description of their analysis: SOAPnuke was used for read processing, and reads with adapters, uncalled bases, a mean Phred below 15, or no exact constant-primer or identifier match were discarded. COPE v1.2.5 was used to merge the high-quality paired reads. Unique nucleotide sequences were defined as clonotypes and aligned to IMGT TRB V, D and J references using MiTCR v1.1. The analysis was limited to V-J combinations with a frequency above 0.0001, which together covered over 99% of the repertoires. For each V-J combination, a TCR clonal expansion and chaos score was defined as the ratio of F50 clonal expansion to chaos observed in the TCRdist matrix. Welch's t-statistics and random forest were used to reduce features to about 14 V-J combinations, which were fed into a naive Bayes classifier. Thyroid-blood repertoire similarity was quantified with the Morisita-Horn index. TCRdb handled the public reads itself, with Q25 trimming in fastp and clone calling in MiXCR, and kept productive beta chains. Each CDR3 protein appears once, grouped with its most common genes and DNA. TCRdb assigned the V and J calls; the authors' analysis was not used. The sample yields about 620,000 distinct CDR3 sequences; 22% were counted once. The ten largest clonotypes hold approximately 7% of the sample.

Stable hyperthyroidism was defined as no progression to ophthalmopathy within 18 months of follow-up. Patients with hyperthyroidism were aged 18 to 65 years, had been newly diagnosed, and had a disease duration of less than 2 months. Patients were excluded if they had other autoimmune diseases, uncontrolled infections, pregnancy or lactation. Clinical symptoms, serum thyroxine, TRAb, thyroid ultrasound and orbital computed tomography formed the basis of the diagnosis. PBMCs were isolated from 7.5 to 10 ml of fresh peripheral blood by Ficoll-Paque density gradient centrifugation. Total RNA was extracted with Trizol reagent and quality-checked on an Agilent 2100 Bioanalyzer. These data originate in a study of Graves' ophthalmopathy and Graves' hyperthyroidism (dated by TCRdb to the late 2010s). Broadly, across the study: Peripheral blood samples were taken at the time of initial diagnosis, before any treatment was given. The study used TCR beta repertoire signatures to distinguish Graves' ophthalmopathy from Graves' hyperthyroidism and to predict progression to ophthalmopathy. In total, around 130 blood samples were TCR-sequenced: approximately 42 ophthalmopathy, about 75 hyperthyroidism and around 17 hyperthyroidism-to-ophthalmopathy patients. To explore V-J signatures that separate ophthalmopathy from hyperthyroidism, a discovery set of 95 to 100 patients was enrolled, consisting of 40 to 45 with ophthalmopathy and roughly 57 with stable hyperthyroidism. An independent validation cohort comprised around 19 hyperthyroidism patients and over 15 patients who later progressed from hyperthyroidism to ophthalmopathy. In roughly 6 hyperthyroidism patients, T-cell repertoires of thyroid tissue and blood were compared. Once sampling was done, hyperthyroidism patients were given methimazole at a starting dose of 30 mg daily, while ophthalmopathy patients were given high-dose intravenous methylprednisolone. For training and testing, the 95 to 100 patients in the discovery cohort were randomly divided in a 7:3 ratio. On the study overall, not on this receptor specifically: Most expanded thyroid clonotypes with frequency above 0.001 were also detected in blood, suggesting blood repertoires may reflect the thyroid immune response. In validation, the model predicted ophthalmopathy progression with about 71% sensitivity and 72% to 80% specificity; 12 predicted patients were CT-confirmed with GO in a median of approximately 6.5 months. In cross-validation, the 13-signature model distinguished ophthalmopathy from stable hyperthyroidism with less than 90% sensitivity and about 81% specificity, while in the test set the corresponding values were about 80% and 75%. No statistical method was used to set the sample size in advance, and the investigators knew which group each participant was assigned to.

The V and J segments used are TRBV6-2 or TRBV6-3 and TRBJ1-6; the D gene remains uncertain. The material sequenced was peripheral blood. The origin of this receptor is a woman aged 18 to 35 with stable Graves' hyperthyroidism. Some clones in this sample may be carry-over from other donors' samples. Donor details come from another sample of the same person, matched by shared clones. The CDR3 reads as follows: CASSYDRLPLHF. The nucleotide sequence is given as TGTGCCAGCAGTTACGACCGTCTCCCCCTCCACTTT.